The present T cell receptor beta chain was sequenced within a study of vaccination and CD4 T cells after COVID-19. Sequencing of cultured CD4+ T cell DNA used the Oncomine TCR Beta short-read assay. TCRdb called the PCR reads again in MiXCR, with one record for every CDR3 protein. The table includes about 12,000 distinct CDR3 sequences, approximately 46% detected once. The CDR3 is made up of 12 amino acids. V was trimmed by 3 bases and J by 1 base, leaving 6 bases between them. Germline V gene data show CDR1 as DFQATT and CDR2 as SNEGSKA (reference sequence). Stated treatment: roughly nine-day PBMC culture with coronavirus spike peptide pools or control peptides (ViraFEST assay). As for this clonotype: Its specificity is not known.

The rearrangement links TRBV20-1 to TRBJ1-2, with D possibly TRBD1 on 5 matching bases. This clonotype originated in a human donor who had recovered from COVID-19. Sequencing was done on a sample of CD4+ T cells from blood, cultured in vitro. CDR3 nucleotide sequence: TGCAGTGCTAGGGACAATAACTATGGCTACACCTTC. Encoded protein: CSARDNNYGYTF.